Each of the 14 T cell receptor beta chains below was sequenced from the same sample in a study of T cell responses to AZD1222 COVID-19 vaccine. TCRdb's table, derived via immunoSEQ multiplex PCR, lists solely in-frame clones and lacks some. Altogether 150,000 to 200,000 clones are present, approximately 90% being singletons, with the ten largest covering under 1.5%. Material: peripheral blood, obtained 28 days after the second AZD1222 dose. These receptors originate from an adult who received the AZD1222 COVID-19 vaccine.

The chain uses TRBV3-1 (or the pseudogene TRBV3-2) and TRBJ1-6, with D hard to call. Germline CDR1 LGHDT, CDR2 YNNKEL (reference sequence). The V end lost 4 bases, the J end lost 9 bases, and 13 bases lay between the germline ends. The CDR3 totals 14 residues. In DNA, the CDR3 is TGTGCCAGCAGCCTGGACCCCTTAAGTTCACCCCTCCACTTT. Translation: CASSLDPLSSPLHF.

The CDR3 sequence is CASSWTDGYTF. The DNA of the CDR3 is TGTGCCAGCAGTTGGACAGATGGCTACACCTTC. The rearrangement joins TRBV2 to TRBJ1-2, with D possibly being TRBD1 (6 bases). The CDR3 totals 11 residues. With 5 bases removed from V and 6 bases from J, the gap between germline ends came to 7 bases. Germline V gene lookup returns CDR1 SNHLY and CDR2 FYNNEI. Drawing the rest from reference TRBV2 and TRBJ1-2, the complete variable domain is EPEVTQTPSHQVTQMGQEVILRCVPISNHLYFYWYRQILGQKVEFLVSFYNNEISEKSEIFDDQFSVERPDGSNFTLKIRSTKLEDSAMYFCASSWTDGYTFGSGTRLTVV.

The rearrangement links TRBV27 to TRBJ1-2; possible D gene TRBD1, 5 bases. The CDR3 has 14 residues. Between the trimmed V and J ends, which lost 5 bases and 6 bases, there was a span of 16 bases. The germline V gene encodes CDR1 MNHEY and CDR2 SMNVEV (reference sequence). The CDR3 spells CASSLQVSGHGYTF. The CDR3 bases are TGTGCCAGCAGTCTACAGGTATCAGGGCATGGCTACACCTTC.

The chain carries TRBV12-5 and TRBJ1-2; 7 nucleotides match TRBD1. Trimming removed 0 bases from V and 2 bases from J; junction bases left unmatched: 6. CDR1 is LGHNT and CDR2 is FRNRAP in the germline V gene. The length of the CDR3 is 16 residues. In nucleotides, the CDR3 is TGTGCTAGTGGTTTGGTCGGGACAGCTGGCAACTATGGCTACACCTTC. It yields the protein CASGLVGTAGNYGYTF.

This clone came up many times. The chain couples TRBV6-2 or TRBV6-3 to TRBJ2-3; D is undetermined. Trimming removed 3 bases from V and 4 bases from J, with 8 bases in between. CDR1 is MNHEY and CDR2 is SVGEGT in the germline V gene. The CDR3 length is 13 residues. The CDR3 spells CASSYTEPDTQYF. The CDR3 coding sequence is TGTGCCAGCAGTTATACTGAGCCAGATACGCAGTATTTT.

This clone was picked up a small number of times. The CDR3 nucleotides read TGTGCCAGCACACCCTCCCAGGGTATGAACACTGAAGCTTTCTTT. Translation gives CASTPSQGMNTEAFF. The genes are TRBV3-1 (or the pseudogene TRBV3-2) and TRBJ1-1; weak D call: TRBD1 (5 bases). The CDR3 loop spans 15 amino acids. The germline CDR1 and CDR2 sequences are LGHDT and YNNKEL (reference sequence). Trimming took off 7 bases at V and 0 bases at J, with 15 bases between the two ends.

The chain combines TRBV9 with TRBJ1-2, with TRBD1 matching over 9 bases. The V and J ends lost 1 base and 2 bases, in that order; junction bases with no gene match: 9. The CDR3 extends over 17 amino acids. Germline CDR1 is SGDLS and CDR2 is YYNGEE. The CDR3 bases are TGTGCCAGCAGCGTATCCGGGACAGGGATAGGGAACTATGGCTACACCTTC. Translating it yields CASSVSGTGIGNYGYTF.

The V and J genes are TRBV6-4 and TRBJ2-2; 8 positions agree with TRBD1. V lost 4 bases, J lost 2 bases, and 3 bases stayed unmatched. The CDR3 is made up of 15 amino acids. Germline CDR1 is MRHNA and CDR2 is SNTAGT. The DNA for the CDR3 is TGTGCCAGCAGTGCTGGACAGGGTAACACCGGGGAGCTGTTTTTT. Its protein product is CASSAGQGNTGELFF.

The chain is built from TRBV7-2 and TRBJ1-1, with TRBD1 as a possible D gene (6 bases). Per the germline V gene, CDR1 is SGHTA and CDR2 is FQGNSA. V was pared by 5 bases and J by 2 bases, with 21 bases between. CDR3 length: 17 amino acids. The CDR3 DNA sequence: TGTGCCAGCAGCCCCCTCGGGGGGGCGTTTATTAACACTGAAGCTTTCTTT. Encoded protein: CASSPLGGAFINTEAFF.

The chain employs TRBV7-9 and TRBJ2-7; TRBD2 agrees at 11 bases. CDR1 is SEHNR, CDR2 FQNEAQ, per germline (reference sequence). The CDR3 totals 16 residues. Trimming took 1 base from V and 2 from J; bases not matched to a gene: 4. This CDR3 is CASSLVLAGGPYEQYF. The CDR3 DNA reads TGTGCCAGCAGCTTAGTTCTAGCGGGGGGCCCCTACGAGCAGTACTTC.

CDR3 nucleotides: TGTGCCAGCAGCTATGGACAGGGGGCCTACAATGAGCAGTTCTTC. Translated: CASSYGQGAYNEQFF. V usage is TRBV7-2 and J usage is TRBJ2-1, with 10 bases aligning to TRBD1. Unmatched junction bases numbered 2, after V lost 4 bases and J lost 2 bases. Germline loops: CDR1 SGHTA, CDR2 FQGNSA. This CDR3 has 15 amino acids. The full variable domain, with the rest looked up from reference TRBV7-2 and TRBJ2-1, is GAGVSQSPSNKVTEKGKDVELRCDPISGHTALYWYRQSLGQGLEFLIYFQGNSAPDKSGLPSDRFSAERTGGSVSTLTIQRTQQEDSAVYLCASSYGQGAYNEQFFGPGTRLTVL.

V and J are TRBV5-1 and TRBJ1-1; D unclear. V lost 2 bases, J lost 7 bases, and 15 bases lay in between. Germline V CDR1 and CDR2: SGHRS, YFSETQ. This CDR3 region has 14 residues. The chain's CDR3 is CASSLWASAVEAFF. DNA for the CDR3: TGCGCCAGCAGCTTATGGGCGAGCGCCGTTGAAGCTTTCTTT. Full variable domain (rest looked up from reference TRBV5-1 and TRBJ1-1): KAGVTQTPRYLIKTRGQQVTLSCSPISGHRSVSWYQQTPGQGLQFLFEYFSETQRNKGNFPGRFSGRQFSNSRSEMNVSTLELGDSALYLCASSLWASAVEAFFGQGTRLTVV.

The CDR3 is CASSWTGYQADTQYF. The CDR3 coding sequence is TGTGCCAGCAGTTGGACAGGGTATCAGGCAGATACGCAGTATTTT. The V gene is TRBV28, the J gene TRBJ2-3, with TRBD1 matching over 8 bases. J lost 4 bases, V lost 4 bases, and 7 bases had no gene match. Germline V lookup: CDR1 MDHEN, CDR2 SYDVKM. CDR3 size: 15 residues.

V is TRBV4-1 and J is TRBJ2-5; 9 bases fit TRBD2. Germline values: CDR1 MGHRA, CDR2 YSYEKL. The CDR3 runs to 19 residues. V was clipped by 5 bases and J by 1 base; unmatched bases: 17. The CDR3 coding sequence is TGCGCCAGCAGCGACCAATATGGGGCTAGCGGGGAGAGCCAAGAGACCCAGTACTTC. Its protein is CASSDQYGASGESQETQYF.